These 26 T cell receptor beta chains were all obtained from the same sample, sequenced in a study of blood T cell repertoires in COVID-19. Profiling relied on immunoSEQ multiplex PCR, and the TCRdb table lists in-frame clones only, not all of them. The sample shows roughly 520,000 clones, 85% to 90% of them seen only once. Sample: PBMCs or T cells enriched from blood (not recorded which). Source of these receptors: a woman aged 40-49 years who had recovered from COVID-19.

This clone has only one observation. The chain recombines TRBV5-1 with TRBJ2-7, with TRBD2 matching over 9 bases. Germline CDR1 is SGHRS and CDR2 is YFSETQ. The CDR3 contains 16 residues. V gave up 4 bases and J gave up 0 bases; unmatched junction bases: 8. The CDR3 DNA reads TGCGCCAGCAGCCCCATTAGCGGGGGAAGCTCCTACGAGCAGTACTTC. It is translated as CASSPISGGSSYEQYF.

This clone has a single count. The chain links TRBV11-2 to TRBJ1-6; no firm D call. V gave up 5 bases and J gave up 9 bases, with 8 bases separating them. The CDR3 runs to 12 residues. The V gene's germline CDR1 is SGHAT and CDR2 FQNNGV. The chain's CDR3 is CASSPVGSPLHF. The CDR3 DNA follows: TGTGCCAGCAGCCCCGTCGGTTCACCCCTCCACTTT.

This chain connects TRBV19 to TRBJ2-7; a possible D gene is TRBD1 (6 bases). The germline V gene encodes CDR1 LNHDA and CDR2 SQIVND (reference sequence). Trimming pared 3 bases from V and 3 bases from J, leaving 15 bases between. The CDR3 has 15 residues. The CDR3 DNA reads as TGTGCCAGTAGTATGCTCGGACAGACCTTCTACGAGCAGTACTTC. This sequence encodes CASSMLGQTFYEQYF.

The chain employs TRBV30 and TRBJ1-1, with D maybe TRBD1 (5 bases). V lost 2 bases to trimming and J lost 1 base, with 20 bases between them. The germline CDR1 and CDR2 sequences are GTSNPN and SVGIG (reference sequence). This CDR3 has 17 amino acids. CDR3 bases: TGTGCCTGGAGTCCCCCGAGACAGAGGCTCTGGAACACTGAAGCTTTCTTT. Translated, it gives CAWSPPRQRLWNTEAFF.

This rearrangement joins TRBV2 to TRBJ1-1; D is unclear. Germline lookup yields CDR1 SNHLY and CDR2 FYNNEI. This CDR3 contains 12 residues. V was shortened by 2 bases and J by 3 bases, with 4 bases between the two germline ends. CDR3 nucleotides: TGTGCCAGCAGTGAAAGCTACACTGAAGCTTTCTTT. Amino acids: CASSESYTEAFF. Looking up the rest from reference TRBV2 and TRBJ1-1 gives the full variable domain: EPEVTQTPSHQVTQMGQEVILRCVPISNHLYFYWYRQILGQKVEFLVSFYNNEISEKSEIFDDQFSVERPDGSNFTLKIRSTKLEDSAMYFCASSESYTEAFFGQGTRLTVV.

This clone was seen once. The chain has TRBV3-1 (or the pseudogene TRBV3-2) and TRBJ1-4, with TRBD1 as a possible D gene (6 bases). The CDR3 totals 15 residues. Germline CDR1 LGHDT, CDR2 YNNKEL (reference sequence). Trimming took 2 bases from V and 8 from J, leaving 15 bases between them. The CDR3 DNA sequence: TGTGCCAGCAGCCAATACAGGGATCGAGGGGAAAAACTGTTTTTT. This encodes CASSQYRDRGEKLFF.

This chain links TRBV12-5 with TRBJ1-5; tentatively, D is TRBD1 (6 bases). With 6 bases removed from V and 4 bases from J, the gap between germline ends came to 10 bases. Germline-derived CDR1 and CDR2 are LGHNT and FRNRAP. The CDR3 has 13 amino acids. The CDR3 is CASGRQANQPQHF. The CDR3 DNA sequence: TGTGCTAGTGGCCGACAGGCAAATCAGCCCCAGCATTTT.

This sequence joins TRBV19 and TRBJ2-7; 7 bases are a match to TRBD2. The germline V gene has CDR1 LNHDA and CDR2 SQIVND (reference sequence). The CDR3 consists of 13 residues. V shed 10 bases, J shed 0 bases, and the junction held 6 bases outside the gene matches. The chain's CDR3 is CATEAGTSYEQYF. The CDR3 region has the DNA TGTGCCACTGAAGCGGGAACCTCCTACGAGCAGTACTTC.

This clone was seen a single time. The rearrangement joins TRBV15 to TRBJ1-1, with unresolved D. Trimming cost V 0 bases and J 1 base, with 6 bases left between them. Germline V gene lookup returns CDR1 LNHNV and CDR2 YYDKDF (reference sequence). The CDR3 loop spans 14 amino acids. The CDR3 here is CATSREFRNTEAFF. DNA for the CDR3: TGTGCCACCAGCAGAGAGTTCAGGAACACTGAAGCTTTCTTT.

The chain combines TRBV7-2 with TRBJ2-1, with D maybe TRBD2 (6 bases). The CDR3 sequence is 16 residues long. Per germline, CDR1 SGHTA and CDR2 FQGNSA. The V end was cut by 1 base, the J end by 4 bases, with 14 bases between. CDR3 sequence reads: CASSLGSGLDYNEQFF. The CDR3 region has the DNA TGTGCCAGCAGCTTAGGGAGCGGGCTAGATTACAATGAGCAGTTCTTC.

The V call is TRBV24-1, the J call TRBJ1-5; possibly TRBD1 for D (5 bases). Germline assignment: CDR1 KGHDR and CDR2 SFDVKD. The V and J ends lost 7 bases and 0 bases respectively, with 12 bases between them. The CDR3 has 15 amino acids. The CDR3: CATRENGHSNQPQHF. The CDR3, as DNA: TGTGCCACCAGAGAAAATGGACATAGCAATCAGCCCCAGCATTTT.

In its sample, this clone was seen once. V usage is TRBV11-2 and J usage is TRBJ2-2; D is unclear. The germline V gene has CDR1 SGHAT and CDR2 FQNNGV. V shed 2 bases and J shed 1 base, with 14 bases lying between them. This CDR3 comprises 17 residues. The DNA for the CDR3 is TGTGCCAGCAGCTTATCTCTCGGGTCCGAGAACACCGGGGAGCTGTTTTTT. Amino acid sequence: CASSLSLGSENTGELFF.

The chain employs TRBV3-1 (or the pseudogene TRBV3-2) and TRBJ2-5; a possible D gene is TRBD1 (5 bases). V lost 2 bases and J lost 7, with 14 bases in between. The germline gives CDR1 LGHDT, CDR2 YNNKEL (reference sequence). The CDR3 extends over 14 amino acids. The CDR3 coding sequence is TGTGCCAGCAGCCAAAGTCAGGGCATCGGGACCCAGTACTTC. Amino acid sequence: CASSQSQGIGTQYF.

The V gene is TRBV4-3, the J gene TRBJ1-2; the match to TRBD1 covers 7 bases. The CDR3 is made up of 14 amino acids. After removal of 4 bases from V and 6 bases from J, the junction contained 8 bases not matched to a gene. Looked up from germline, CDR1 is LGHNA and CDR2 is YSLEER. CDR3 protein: CASSRNLDRDGYTF. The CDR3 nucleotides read TGCGCCAGCAGCCGAAATTTAGACAGGGATGGCTACACCTTC.

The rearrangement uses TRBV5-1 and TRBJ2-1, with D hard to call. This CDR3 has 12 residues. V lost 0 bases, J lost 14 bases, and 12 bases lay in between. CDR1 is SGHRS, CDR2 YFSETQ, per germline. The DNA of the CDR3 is TGCGCCAGCAGCTTGGATCGAGCTTCGGAGTTCTTC. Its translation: CASSLDRASEFF.

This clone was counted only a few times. CDR3 coding DNA: TGTGCCAGCAGTTATAAGCCGTGGACTGAAGCTTTCTTT. Amino acids: CASSYKPWTEAFF. The chain employs TRBV6-5 and TRBJ1-1; the D is unclear. CDR1 and CDR2 from the germline V gene are MNHEY and SVGAGI. V lost 3 bases to trimming and J lost 5 bases, with 10 bases between them. The CDR3 extends over 13 amino acids.

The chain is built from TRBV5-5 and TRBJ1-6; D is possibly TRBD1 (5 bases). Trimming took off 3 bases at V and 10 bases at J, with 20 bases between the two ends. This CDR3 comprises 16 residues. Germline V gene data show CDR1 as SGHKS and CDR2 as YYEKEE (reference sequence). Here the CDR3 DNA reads TGTGCCAGCAGCTGGGAGCGGGACTCAAATGGGTCACCCCTCCACTTT. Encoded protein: CASSWERDSNGSPLHF.

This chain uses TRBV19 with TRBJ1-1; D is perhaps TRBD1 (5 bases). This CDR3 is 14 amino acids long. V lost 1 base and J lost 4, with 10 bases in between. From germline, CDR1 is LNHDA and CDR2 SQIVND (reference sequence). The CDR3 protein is CASSIGGGTTEAFF. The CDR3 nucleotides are TGTGCCAGTAGTATAGGAGGCGGGACCACTGAAGCTTTCTTT.

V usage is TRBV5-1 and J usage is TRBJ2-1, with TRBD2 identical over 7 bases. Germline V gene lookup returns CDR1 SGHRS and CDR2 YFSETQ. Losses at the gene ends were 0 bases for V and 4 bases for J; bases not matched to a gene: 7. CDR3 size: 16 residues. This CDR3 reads CASSLDPAGTYNEQFF. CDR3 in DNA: TGCGCCAGCAGCTTGGATCCAGCGGGGACTTACAATGAGCAGTTCTTC.

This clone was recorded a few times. The CDR3 here is CASSPRVYTEAFF. CDR3 bases: TGTGCCAGCTCACCGCGCGTTTACACTGAAGCTTTCTTT. The chain joins TRBV18 to TRBJ1-1; D call uncertain. This CDR3 has 13 amino acids. The germline V gene has CDR1 KGHSH and CDR2 LQKENI. Trimming left V 3 bases short and J 3 bases short, with 8 bases between.

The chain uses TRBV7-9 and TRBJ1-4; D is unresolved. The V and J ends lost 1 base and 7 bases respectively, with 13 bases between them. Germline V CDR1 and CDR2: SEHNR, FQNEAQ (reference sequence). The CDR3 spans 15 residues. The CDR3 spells CASSLGPLSGEKLFF. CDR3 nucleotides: TGTGCCAGCAGCTTAGGCCCTCTATCGGGTGAAAAACTGTTTTTT.

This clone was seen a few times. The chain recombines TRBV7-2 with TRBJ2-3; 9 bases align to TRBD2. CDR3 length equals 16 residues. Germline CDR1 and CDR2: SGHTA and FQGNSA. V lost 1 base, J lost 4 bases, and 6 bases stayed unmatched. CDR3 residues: CASSLVGGRAPDTQYF. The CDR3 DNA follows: TGTGCCAGCAGCTTAGTAGGCGGGAGGGCCCCAGATACGCAGTATTTT.

CDR3 coding DNA: TGTGCCAGCAGCTTAGGCGAGTACGAGCAGTACTTC. It is translated as CASSLGEYEQYF. This rearrangement joins TRBV7-8 to TRBJ2-7; no firm D call. Germline-derived CDR1 and CDR2 are SGHVS and FQNEAQ. The CDR3 sequence is 12 residues long. V shed 1 base and J shed 4 bases, with 5 bases lying between them. Full variable domain (outside the CDR3, taken from reference TRBV7-8 and TRBJ2-7): GAGVSQSPRYKVAKRGQDVALRCDPISGHVSLFWYQQALGQGPEFLTYFQNEAQLDKSGLPSDRFFAERPEGSVSTLKIQRTQQEDSAVYLCASSLGEYEQYFGPGTRLTVT.

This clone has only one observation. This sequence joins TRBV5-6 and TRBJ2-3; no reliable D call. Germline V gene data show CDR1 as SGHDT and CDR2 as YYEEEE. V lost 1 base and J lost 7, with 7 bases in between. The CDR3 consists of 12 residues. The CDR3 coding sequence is TGTGCCAGCAGCTTGTCCCGTAATACGCAGTATTTT. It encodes CASSLSRNTQYF.

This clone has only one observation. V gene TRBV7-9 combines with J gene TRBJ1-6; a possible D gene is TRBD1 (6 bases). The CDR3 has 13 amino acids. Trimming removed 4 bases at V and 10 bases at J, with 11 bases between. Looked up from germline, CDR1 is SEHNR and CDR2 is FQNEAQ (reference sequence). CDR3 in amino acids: CASSSTGISPLHF. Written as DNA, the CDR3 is TGTGCCAGCAGCTCCACAGGGATCTCACCCCTCCACTTT.

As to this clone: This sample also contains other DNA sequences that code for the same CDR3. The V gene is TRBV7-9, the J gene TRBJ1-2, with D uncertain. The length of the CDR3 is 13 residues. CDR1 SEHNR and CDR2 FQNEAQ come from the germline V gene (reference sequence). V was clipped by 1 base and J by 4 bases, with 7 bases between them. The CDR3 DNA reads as TGTGCCAGCAGCTTAGGTGCGGGCTATGGCTACACCTTC. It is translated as CASSLGAGYGYTF.